Given below is one T cell receptor beta chain in context. The data belong to a study of blood T cells in healthy people across ages. The CDR3 is made up of 13 amino acids. V was clipped by 2 bases and J by 7 bases; unmatched bases: 8. Germline-derived CDR1 and CDR2 are SQVTM and ANQGSEA. It was with a sample-barcoded 5' primer and a J-beta primer mix that a second PCR of roughly 7 to 12 cycles was run. The yield of each sample was at least 2.5 million CDR3-containing paired-end reads. MiXCR, run by TCRdb on the 5' RACE reads, gives a single entry per CDR3 protein. Of 1.4 million to 1.5 million distinct CDR3 sequences in the sample, 42% were seen once.

The sequenced material came from blood. The sequence came from a young woman in good health. The chain carries TRBV29-1 and TRBJ2-7, with 7 bases that match TRBD2. The CDR3 bases are TGCAGCGTTGAACAACTAGCGATCAATGAGCAGTACTTC. Translated: CSVEQLAINEQYF.